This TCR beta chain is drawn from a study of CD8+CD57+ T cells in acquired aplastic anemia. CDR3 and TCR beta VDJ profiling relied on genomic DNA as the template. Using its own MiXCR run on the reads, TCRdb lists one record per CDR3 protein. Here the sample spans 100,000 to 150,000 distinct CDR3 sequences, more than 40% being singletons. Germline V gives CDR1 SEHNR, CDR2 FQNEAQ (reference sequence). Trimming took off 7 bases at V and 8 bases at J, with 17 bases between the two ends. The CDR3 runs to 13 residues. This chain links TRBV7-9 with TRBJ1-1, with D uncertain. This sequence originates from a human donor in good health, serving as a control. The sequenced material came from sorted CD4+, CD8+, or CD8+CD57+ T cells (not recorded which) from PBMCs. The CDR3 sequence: CASNGQAGEEAFF. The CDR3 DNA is TGTGCCAGCAATGGCCAGGCGGGTGAGGAAGCTTTCTTT. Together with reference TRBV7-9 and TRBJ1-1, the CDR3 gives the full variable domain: DTGVSQNPRHKITKRGQNVTFRCDPISEHNRLYWYRQTLGQGPEFLTYFQNEAQLEKSRLLSDRFSAERPKGSFSTLEIQRTEQGDSAMYLCASNGQAGEEAFFGQGTRLTVV.